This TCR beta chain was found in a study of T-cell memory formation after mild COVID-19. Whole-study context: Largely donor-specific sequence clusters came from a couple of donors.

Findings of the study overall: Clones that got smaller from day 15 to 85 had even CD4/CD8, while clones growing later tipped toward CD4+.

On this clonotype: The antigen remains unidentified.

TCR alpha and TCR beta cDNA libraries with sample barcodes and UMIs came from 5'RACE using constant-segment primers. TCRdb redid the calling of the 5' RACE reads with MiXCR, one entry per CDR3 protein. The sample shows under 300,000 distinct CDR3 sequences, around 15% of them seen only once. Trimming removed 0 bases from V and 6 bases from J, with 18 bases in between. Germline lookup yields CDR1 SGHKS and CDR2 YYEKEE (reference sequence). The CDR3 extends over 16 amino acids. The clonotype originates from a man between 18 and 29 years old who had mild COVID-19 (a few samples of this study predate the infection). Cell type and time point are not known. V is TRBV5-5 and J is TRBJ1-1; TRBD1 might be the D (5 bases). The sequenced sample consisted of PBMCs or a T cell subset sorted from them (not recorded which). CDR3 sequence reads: CASSLAPTGQSPEAFF. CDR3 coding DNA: TGTGCCAGCAGCTTGGCCCCCACGGGGCAATCGCCTGAAGCTTTCTTT.